This T cell receptor (beta chain) was sequenced for a study of cytomegalovirus exposure and HLA in healthy donors. Study results and caveats: Cytomegalovirus association was listed for roughly 160 TCR beta chains. In vitro data verified three CMV-associated chains as specific for CMV antigens.

Donors came from a validation cohort of fewer than 150 subjects, distinct from the first 666-subject cohort. This clone was found once. The antigen remains unidentified. Repertoires were generated with immunoSEQ multiplex PCR, while TCRdb's copy carries only in-frame clones and drops some. The top ten clones hold about 0.8% of a sample with a few hundred thousand clones, roughly 90% of them seen once. The V end was cut by 6 bases, the J end by 0 bases, with 8 bases between. Germline CDR1 is SGHTA and CDR2 is FQGTGA. This CDR3 is built from 13 residues. The chain couples TRBV7-3 to TRBJ1-1, with no clear D. This clonotype originated in a woman in her late teens or twenties in good health and CMV-seronegative. Material for sequencing was PBMCs. CDR3 amino acids: CASSPHLNTEAFF. In DNA form, the CDR3 reads TGTGCCAGCAGTCCTCACTTGAACACTGAAGCTTTCTTT.